Detailed here is one TCR beta chain. Its specificity is unknown. V lost 4 bases, J lost 4 bases, and 16 bases stayed unmatched. The germline V gene encodes CDR1 SGHDT and CDR2 YYEEEE. CDR3 size: 17 residues. This entry belongs to a study of PD-1 blockade in classical Hodgkin lymphoma. Study-wide results and limits: Relapsed/refractory patients reportedly had lower baseline diversity than newly diagnosed patients.

Every patient experienced relapse after autologous stem cell transplantation, and brentuximab vedotin exposure varied. Produced via immunoSEQ multiplex PCR; TCRdb's table is partial and in-frame only. The sample holds 20,000 to 30,000 clones, more than 60% seen once. The chain carries TRBV5-6 and TRBJ1-2; 7 positions agree with TRBD1. The sample here was peripheral blood mononuclear cells (PBMCs), taken before the second cycle of nivolumab. The sequence was obtained from a human donor with classical Hodgkin lymphoma. This chain's CDR3 is CASSMGGQSVFSYGYTF. CDR3 in DNA: TGTGCCAGCAGCATGGGGGGACAGAGTGTATTTTCCTATGGCTACACCTTC.